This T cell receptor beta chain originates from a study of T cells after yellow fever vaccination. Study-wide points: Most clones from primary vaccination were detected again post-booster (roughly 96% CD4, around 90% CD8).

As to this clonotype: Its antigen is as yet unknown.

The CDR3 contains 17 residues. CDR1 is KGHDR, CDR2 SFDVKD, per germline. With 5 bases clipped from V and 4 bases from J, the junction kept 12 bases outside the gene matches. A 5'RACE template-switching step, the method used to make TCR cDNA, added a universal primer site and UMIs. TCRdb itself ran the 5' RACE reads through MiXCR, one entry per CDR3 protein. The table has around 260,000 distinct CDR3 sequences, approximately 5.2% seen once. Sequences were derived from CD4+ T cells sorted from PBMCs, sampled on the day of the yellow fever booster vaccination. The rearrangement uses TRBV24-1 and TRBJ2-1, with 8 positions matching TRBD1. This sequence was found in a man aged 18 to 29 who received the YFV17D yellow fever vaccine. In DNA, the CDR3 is TGTGCCACCAGTGCCTCCTCGGGACAGGCGTTTTACAATGAGCAGTTCTTC. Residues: CATSASSGQAFYNEQFF.